The 6 T cell receptor beta chains listed next were all sequenced from one sample in a study of response to subunit inactivated influenza vaccine. TCRdb called the RT-PCR reads again in MiXCR, with one record for every CDR3 protein. This sample has roughly 550,000 distinct CDR3 sequences, with under 30% found just once. These data also featured in a second study, about T cells expressing NK-cell markers. That report adds: Beta-chain TCR cDNA was generated via 5'RACE template switching with UMIs.

The source was CD4+ T cells sorted from PBMCs, collected 11 to 12 days after vaccination. These receptors came from a man aged 45-65 years who received an inactivated influenza vaccine.

This clonotype was picked up a small number of times. The genes are TRBV28 and TRBJ2-1; TRBD2 aligns across 7 bases. The CDR3 contains 16 residues. The V segment lost 6 bases and the J segment 0 bases; nucleotides outside the gene matches: 8. Germline V gives CDR1 MDHEN, CDR2 SYDVKM. As DNA, the CDR3 is TGTGCCAGCAGAACCGCTAGCGGAAGCTCCTACAATGAGCAGTTCTTC. Translating gives CASRTASGSSYNEQFF.

The chain uses TRBV20-1 and TRBJ2-3; the match to TRBD1 covers 10 bases. This CDR3 has 15 residues. Trimming removed 2 bases from V and 3 bases from J; junction bases left unmatched: 5. Germline V gene lookup returns CDR1 DFQATT and CDR2 SNEGSKA (reference sequence). The CDR3 protein is CSARTRTGGTDTQYF. The DNA of the CDR3 is TGCAGTGCTAGAACCAGGACAGGGGGTACAGATACGCAGTATTTT.

The V gene is TRBV7-2, the J gene TRBJ1-3, with 7 nucleotides matching TRBD1. With 4 bases clipped from V and 2 bases from J, the junction kept 8 bases outside the gene matches. This CDR3 is 16 amino acids long. Germline assignment: CDR1 SGHTA and CDR2 FQGNSA. DNA of the CDR3: TGTGCCAGCAGCTGGGGAACAGGGGTCCCTGGAAACACCATATATTTT. Its protein product is CASSWGTGVPGNTIYF.

The chain carries TRBV7-2 and TRBJ2-7; a weak D match, TRBD1 (6 bases). In germline, CDR1 is SGHTA, CDR2 FQGNSA. V lost 1 base and J lost 6, with 16 bases in between. The CDR3 is made up of 15 amino acids. This CDR3 is CASSLVAQGSGEQYF. DNA of the CDR3: TGTGCCAGCAGCTTAGTTGCCCAGGGGTCTGGCGAGCAGTACTTC.

A remark on this clonotype: The DNA is left out, because the CDR3 cannot be placed on it with certainty; the CDR3 is given as TCRdb lists it. The rearrangement uses TRBV12-3 or TRBV12-4 and TRBJ1-1; the DNA was not used to check the table's D call, TRBD1. The CDR3 spans 15 amino acids, including both terminal residues. The CDR3 reads CASSTSTGGLVEAFF.

A remark on this clonotype: A junction end diverges from the germline sequence, so it may reflect a read error. The chain combines TRBV11-2 with TRBJ2-7, with TRBD1 matching 7 bases. Germline V gives CDR1 SGHAT, CDR2 FQNNGV. This CDR3 has 13 residues. CDR3 amino acids: CASTLGGPYEQYF. CDR3 bases: TGTGCCAGCACCTTAGGGGGCCCCTACGAGCAGTACTTC.